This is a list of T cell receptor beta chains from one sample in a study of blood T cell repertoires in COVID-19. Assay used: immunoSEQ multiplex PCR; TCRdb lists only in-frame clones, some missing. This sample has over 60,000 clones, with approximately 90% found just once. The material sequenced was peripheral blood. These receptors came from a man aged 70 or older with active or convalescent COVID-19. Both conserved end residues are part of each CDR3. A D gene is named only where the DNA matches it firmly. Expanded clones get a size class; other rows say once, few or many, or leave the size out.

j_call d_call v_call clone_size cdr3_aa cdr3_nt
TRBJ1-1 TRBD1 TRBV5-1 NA CASRKTGSPSTEAFF TGCGCCAGCCGAAAGACAGGGTCGCCCAGCACTGAAGCTTTCTTT
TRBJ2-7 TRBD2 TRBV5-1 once CASTPTSGSPEQYF TGCGCCAGCACCCCTACTAGCGGGAGCCCCGAGCAGTACTTC
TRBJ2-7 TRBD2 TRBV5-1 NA CASSWTSGGSYEQYF TGCGCCAGCAGCTGGACTAGCGGGGGATCCTACGAGCAGTACTTC
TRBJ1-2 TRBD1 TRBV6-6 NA CASSYEARGPYGYTF TGTGCCAGCAGTTACGAAGCCAGGGGGCCTTATGGCTACACCTTC
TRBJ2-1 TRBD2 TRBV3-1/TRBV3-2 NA CASSRSVTSGIFDEQFF TGTGCCAGCAGCCGGAGTGTTACTAGCGGGATATTCGATGAGCAGTTCTTC
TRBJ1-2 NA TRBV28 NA CASSISRDINYGYTF TGTGCCAGCAGTATATCCCGGGACATTAACTATGGCTACACCTTC
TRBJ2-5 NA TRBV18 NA CASSPLETQYF TGTGCCAGCTCACCTCTTGAGACCCAGTACTTC
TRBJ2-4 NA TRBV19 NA CASRGGNIQYF TGTGCCAGTAGGGGAGGAAACATTCAGTACTTC
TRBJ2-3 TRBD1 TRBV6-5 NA CASRSSGGTDTQYF TGTGCCAGCAGGTCGTCAGGGGGAACAGATACGCAGTATTTT
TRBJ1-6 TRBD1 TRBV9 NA CASSVGTGPHNSPLHF TGTGCCAGCAGCGTAGGGACAGGGCCCCATAATTCACCCCTCCACTTT
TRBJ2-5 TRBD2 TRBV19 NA CASTYTSGSPLETQYF TGTGCCAGTACCTATACTAGCGGGAGCCCCCTCGAGACCCAGTACTTC
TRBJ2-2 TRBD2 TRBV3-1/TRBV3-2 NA CASSQGRLATGELFF TGTGCCAGCAGCCAAGGCAGACTAGCAACCGGGGAGCTGTTTTTT
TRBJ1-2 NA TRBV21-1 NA CASSKANTGGNSYGYTF TGTGCCAGCAGCAAAGCAAACACAGGGGGAAATAGCTATGGCTACACCTTC
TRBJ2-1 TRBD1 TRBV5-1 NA CASSLRTGGSYNEQFF TGCGCCAGCAGCTTGAGGACAGGGGGTTCCTACAATGAGCAGTTCTTC
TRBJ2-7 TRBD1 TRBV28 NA CASRTGWEAGEQYF TGTGCCTCCCGGACAGGGTGGGAAGCGGGCGAGCAGTACTTC
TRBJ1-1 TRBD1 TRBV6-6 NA CASRQGARVTEAFF TGTGCCAGCCGACAGGGGGCAAGAGTTACTGAAGCTTTCTTT
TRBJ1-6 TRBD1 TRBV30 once CAWSEVGRGLSPLHF TGTGCCTGGAGTGAGGTGGGCAGGGGGTTGTCACCCCTCCACTTT
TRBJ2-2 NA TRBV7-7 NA CASRWGDTGELFF TGTGCCAGCCGTTGGGGGGACACCGGGGAGCTGTTTTTT
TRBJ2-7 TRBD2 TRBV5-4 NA CASSALAGNEQYF TGTGCCAGCAGCGCCCTAGCGGGCAACGAGCAGTACTTC